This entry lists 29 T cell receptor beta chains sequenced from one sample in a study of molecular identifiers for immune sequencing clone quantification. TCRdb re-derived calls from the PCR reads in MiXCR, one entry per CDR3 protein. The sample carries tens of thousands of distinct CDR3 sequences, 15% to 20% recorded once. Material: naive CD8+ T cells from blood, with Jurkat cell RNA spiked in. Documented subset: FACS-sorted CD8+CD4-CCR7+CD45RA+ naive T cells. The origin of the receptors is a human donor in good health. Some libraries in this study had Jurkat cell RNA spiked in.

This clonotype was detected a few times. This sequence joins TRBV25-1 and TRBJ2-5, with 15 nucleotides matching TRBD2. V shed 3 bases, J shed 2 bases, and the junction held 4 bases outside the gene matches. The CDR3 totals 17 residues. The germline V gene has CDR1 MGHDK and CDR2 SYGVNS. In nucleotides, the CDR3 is TGTGCCAGCAGTGAGCGGACTAGCGGGAGGGCACAAGAGACCCAGTACTTC. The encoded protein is CASSERTSGRAQETQYF. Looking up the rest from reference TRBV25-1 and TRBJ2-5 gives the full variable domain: EADIYQTPRYLVIGTGKKITLECSQTMGHDKMYWYQQDPGMELHLIHYSYGVNSTEKGDLSSESTVSRIRTEHFPLTLESARPSHTSQYLCASSERTSGRAQETQYFGPGTRLLVL.

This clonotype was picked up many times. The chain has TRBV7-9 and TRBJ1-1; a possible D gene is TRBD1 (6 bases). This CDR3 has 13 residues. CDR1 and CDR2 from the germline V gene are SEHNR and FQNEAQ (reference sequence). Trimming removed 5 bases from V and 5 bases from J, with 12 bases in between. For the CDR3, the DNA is TGTGCCAGCAGCGTCGGACAGATAACTGAAGCTTTCTTT. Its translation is CASSVGQITEAFF.

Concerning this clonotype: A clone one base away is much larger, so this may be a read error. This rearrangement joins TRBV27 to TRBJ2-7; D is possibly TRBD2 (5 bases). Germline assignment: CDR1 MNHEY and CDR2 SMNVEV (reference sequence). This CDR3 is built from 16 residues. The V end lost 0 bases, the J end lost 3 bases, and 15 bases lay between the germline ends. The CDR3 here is CASSLSKAVPSYEQYF. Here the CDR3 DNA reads TGTGCCAGCAGTTTATCGAAAGCGGTCCCTAGCTACGAGCAGTACTTC.

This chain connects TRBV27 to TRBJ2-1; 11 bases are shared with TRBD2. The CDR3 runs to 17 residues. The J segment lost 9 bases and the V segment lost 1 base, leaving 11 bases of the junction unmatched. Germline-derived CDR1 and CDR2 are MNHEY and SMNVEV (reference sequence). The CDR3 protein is CASSLLAGGRAGGEQFF. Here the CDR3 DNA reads TGTGCCAGCAGTTTATTAGCGGGGGGGCGGGCGGGCGGTGAGCAGTTCTTC.

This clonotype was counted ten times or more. The CDR3 is CAWRKSGLTDTQYF. CDR3 nucleotides: TGTGCCTGGAGAAAGAGCGGCCTCACAGATACGCAGTATTTT. The rearrangement uses TRBV30 and TRBJ2-3; maybe TRBD2 (5 bases). Germline V CDR1 and CDR2: GTSNPN, SVGIG (reference sequence). Trimming left V 3 bases short and J 2 bases short, with 12 bases between. The CDR3 is 14 residues long.

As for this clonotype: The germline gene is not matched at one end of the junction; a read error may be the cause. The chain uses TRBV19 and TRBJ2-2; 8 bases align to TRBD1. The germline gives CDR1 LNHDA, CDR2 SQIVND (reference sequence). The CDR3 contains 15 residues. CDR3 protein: CASRNWTGIGGELSF. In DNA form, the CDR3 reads TGTGCCAGTAGGAACTGGACAGGGATAGGAGGGGAGCTGTCTTTT.

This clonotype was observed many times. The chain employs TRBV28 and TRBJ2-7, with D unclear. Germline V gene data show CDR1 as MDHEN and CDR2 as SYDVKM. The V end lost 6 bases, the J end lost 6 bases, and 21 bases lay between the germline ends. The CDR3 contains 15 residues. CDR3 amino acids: CASSLLVGFVFEQYF. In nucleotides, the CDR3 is TGTGCCAGCAGCTTACTCGTGGGGTTTGTTTTCGAGCAGTACTTC.

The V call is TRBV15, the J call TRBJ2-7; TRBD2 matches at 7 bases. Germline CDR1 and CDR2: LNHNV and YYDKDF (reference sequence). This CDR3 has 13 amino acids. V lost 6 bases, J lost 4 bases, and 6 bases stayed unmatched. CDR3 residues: CATRSSGEYEQYF. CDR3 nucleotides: TGTGCCACCAGGTCTAGCGGAGAGTACGAGCAGTACTTC.

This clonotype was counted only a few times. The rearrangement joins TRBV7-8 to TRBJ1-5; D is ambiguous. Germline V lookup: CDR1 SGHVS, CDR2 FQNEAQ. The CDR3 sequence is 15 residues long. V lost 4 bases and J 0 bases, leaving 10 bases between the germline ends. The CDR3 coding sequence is TGTGCCAGCAGCTCGCCAGTTCATAGCAATCAGCCCCAGCATTTT. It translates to CASSSPVHSNQPQHF.

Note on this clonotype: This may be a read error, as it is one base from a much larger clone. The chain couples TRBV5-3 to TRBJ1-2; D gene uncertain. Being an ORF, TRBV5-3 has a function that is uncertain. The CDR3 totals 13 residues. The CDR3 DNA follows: TGTGCCAGCAGCTTGGAGTCGCGGTATAGCTACACCTTC. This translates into CASSLESRYSYTF.

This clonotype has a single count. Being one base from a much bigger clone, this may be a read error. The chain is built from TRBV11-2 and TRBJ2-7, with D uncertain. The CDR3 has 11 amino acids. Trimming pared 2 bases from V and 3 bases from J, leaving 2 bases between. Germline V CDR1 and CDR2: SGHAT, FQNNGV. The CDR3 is CASSLIYEQYF. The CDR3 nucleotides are TGTGCCAGCAGCTTAATCTACGAGCAGTACTTC.

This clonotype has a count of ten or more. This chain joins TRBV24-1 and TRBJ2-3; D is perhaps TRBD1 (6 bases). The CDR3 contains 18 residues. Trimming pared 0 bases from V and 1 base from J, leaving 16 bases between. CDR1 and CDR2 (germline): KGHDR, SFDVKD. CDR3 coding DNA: TGTGCCACCAGTGATTTGGAAGTACAGGGCTTCGGCACAGATACGCAGTATTTT. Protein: CATSDLEVQGFGTDTQYF.

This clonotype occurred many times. In DNA form, the CDR3 reads TGTGCCAGCAGCTTAGGATTGTTCTCAGGTCGGGGCACTGAAGCTTTCTTT. It encodes CASSLGLFSGRGTEAFF. The rearrangement links TRBV7-9 to TRBJ1-1; D is unclear. The CDR3 covers 17 residues. Looked up from germline, CDR1 is SEHNR and CDR2 is FQNEAQ (reference sequence). Trimming removed 1 base at V and 4 bases at J, with 19 bases between.

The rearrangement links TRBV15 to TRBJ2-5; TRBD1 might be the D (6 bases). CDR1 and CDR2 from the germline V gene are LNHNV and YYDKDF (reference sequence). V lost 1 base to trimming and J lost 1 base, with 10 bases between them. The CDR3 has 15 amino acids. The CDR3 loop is CATSRGRTVQETQYF. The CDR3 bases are TGTGCCACCAGCAGAGGAAGGACAGTCCAAGAGACCCAGTACTTC.

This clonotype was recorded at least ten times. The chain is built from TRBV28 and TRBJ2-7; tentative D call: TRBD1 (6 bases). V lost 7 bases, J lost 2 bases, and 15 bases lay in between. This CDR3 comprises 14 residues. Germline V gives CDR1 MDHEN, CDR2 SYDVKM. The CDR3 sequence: CASTAEGDTYEQYF. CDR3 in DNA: TGTGCCAGCACCGCCGAGGGGGACACCTACGAGCAGTACTTC. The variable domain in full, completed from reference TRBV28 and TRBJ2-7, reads DVKVTQSSRYLVKRTGEKVFLECVQDMDHENMFWYRQDPGLGLRLIYFSYDVKMKEKGDIPEGYSVSREKKERFSLILESASTNQTSMYLCASTAEGDTYEQYFGPGTRLTVT.

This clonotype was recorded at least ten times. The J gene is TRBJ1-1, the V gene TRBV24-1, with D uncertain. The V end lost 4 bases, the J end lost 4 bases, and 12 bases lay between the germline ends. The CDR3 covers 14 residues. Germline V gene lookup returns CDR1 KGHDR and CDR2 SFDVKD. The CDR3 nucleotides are TGTGCCACCAGTGACGGGCGTTTGGGCACTGAAGCTTTCTTT. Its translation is CATSDGRLGTEAFF.

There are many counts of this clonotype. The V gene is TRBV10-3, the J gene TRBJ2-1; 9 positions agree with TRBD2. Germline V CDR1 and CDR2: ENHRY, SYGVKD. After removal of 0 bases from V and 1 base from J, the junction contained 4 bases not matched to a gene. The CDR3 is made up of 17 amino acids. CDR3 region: CAISESIAGESYNEQFF. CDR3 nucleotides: TGTGCCATCAGTGAGTCCATAGCGGGAGAATCCTACAATGAGCAGTTCTTC.

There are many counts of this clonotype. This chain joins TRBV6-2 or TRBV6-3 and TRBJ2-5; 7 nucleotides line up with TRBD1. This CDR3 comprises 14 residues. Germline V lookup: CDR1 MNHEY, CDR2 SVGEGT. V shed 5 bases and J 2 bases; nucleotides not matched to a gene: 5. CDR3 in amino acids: CASSTGTAQETQYF. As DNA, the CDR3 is TGTGCCAGCAGTACCGGGACAGCACAAGAGACCCAGTACTTC.

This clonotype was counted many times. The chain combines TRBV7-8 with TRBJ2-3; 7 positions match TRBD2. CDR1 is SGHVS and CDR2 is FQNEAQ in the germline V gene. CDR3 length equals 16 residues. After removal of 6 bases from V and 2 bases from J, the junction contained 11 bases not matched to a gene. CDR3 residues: CASSLAGVGDTDTQYF. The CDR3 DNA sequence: TGTGCCAGCAGTCTGGCGGGGGTTGGCGACACAGATACGCAGTATTTT.

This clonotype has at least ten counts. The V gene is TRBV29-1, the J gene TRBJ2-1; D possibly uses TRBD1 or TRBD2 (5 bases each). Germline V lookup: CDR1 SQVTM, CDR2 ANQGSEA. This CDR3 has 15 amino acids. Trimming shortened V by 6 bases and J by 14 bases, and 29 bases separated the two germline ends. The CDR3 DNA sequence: TGCAGCGTCGCAGGGAGAGGCAGAGACAATGTGCGGGAGTTCTTC. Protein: CSVAGRGRDNVREFF.

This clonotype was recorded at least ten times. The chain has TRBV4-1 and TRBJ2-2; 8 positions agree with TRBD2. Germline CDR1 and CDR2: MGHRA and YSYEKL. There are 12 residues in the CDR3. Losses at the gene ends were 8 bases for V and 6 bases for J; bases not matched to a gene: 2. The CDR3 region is CASAGGPGELFF. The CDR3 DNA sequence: TGCGCCAGCGCGGGGGGACCCGGGGAGCTGTTTTTT.

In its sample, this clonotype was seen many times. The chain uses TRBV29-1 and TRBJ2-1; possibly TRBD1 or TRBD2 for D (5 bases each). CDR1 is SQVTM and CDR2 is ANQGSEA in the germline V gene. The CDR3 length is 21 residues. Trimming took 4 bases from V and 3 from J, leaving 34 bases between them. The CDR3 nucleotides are TGCAGCGTTGTGGGGATTACAGGACCCCCTCGAGCGGAGAGGGACTACAATGAGCAGTTCTTC. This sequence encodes CSVVGITGPPRAERDYNEQFF.

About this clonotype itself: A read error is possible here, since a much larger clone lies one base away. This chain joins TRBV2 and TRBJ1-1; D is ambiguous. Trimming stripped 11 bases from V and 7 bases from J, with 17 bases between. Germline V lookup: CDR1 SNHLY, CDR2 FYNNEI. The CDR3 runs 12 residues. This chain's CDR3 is CACNWREDEAFF. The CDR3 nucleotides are TGTGCCTGCAACTGGCGGGAGGATGAAGCTTTCTTT.

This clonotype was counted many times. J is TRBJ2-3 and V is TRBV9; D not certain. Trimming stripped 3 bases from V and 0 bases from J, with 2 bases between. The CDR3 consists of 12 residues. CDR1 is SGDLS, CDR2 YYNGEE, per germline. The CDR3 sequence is CASSASTDTQYF. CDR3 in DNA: TGTGCCAGCAGCGCTAGCACAGATACGCAGTATTTT.

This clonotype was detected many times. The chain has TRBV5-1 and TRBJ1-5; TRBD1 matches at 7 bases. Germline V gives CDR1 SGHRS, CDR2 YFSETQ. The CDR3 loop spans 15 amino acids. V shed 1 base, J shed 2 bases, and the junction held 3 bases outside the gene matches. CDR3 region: CASSLYTGGNQPQHF. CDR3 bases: TGCGCCAGCAGCTTGTATACAGGGGGCAATCAGCCCCAGCATTTT.

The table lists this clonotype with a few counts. CDR3 nucleotide sequence: TGTGCCAGCAGCTTAAGGGCGGGAAGCGATGAGCAGTTCTTC. Encoded protein: CASSLRAGSDEQFF. V and J are TRBV7-6 and TRBJ2-1; TRBD2 is a possible D gene (6 bases). Trimming took off 2 bases at V and 8 bases at J, with 13 bases between the two ends. The CDR3 has 14 amino acids. The germline V gene has CDR1 SGHVS and CDR2 FNYEAQ.

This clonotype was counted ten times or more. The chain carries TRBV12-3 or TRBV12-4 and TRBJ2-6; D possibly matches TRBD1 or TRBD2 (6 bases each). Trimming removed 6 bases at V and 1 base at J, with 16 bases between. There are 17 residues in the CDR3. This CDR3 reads CASRPTGGRSGANVLTF. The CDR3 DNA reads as TGTGCCAGCAGACCAACCGGGGGCCGATCTGGGGCCAACGTCCTGACTTTC.

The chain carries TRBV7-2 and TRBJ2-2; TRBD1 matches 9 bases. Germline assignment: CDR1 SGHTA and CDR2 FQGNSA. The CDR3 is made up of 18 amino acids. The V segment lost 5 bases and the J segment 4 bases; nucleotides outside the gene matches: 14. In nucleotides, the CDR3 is TGTGCCAGCAGCCCTAGGGTGGGGACAGGGAGGTTCACCGGGGAGCTGTTTTTT. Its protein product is CASSPRVGTGRFTGELFF.

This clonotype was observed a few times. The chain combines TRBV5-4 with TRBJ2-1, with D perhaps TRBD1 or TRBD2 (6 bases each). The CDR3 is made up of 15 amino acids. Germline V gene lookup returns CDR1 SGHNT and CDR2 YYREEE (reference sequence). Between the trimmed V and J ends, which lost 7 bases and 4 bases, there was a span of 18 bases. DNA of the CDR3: TGTGCCAGCTGTGGAGGGCAGGGGCCATACAATGAGCAGTTCTTC. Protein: CASCGGQGPYNEQFF.